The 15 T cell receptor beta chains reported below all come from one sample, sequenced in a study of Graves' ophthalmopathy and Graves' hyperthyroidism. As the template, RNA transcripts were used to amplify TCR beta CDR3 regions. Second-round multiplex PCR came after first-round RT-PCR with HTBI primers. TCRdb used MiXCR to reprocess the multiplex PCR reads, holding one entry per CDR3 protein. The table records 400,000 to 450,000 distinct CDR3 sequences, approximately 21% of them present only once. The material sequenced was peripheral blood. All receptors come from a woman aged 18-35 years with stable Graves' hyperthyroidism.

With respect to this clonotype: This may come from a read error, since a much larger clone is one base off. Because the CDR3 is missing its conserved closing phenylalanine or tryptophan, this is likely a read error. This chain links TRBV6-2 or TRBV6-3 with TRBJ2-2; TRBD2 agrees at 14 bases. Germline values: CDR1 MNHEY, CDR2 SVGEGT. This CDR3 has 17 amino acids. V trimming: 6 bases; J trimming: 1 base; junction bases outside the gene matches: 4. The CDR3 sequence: CASSHGTSGGNTGELFL. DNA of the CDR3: TGTGCCAGCAGCCACGGGACTAGCGGGGGGAACACCGGGGAGCTGTTTTTG.

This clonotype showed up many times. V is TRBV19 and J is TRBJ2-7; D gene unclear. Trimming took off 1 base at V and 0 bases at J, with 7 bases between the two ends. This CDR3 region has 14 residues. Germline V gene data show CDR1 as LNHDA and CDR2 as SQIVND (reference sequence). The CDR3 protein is CASSIASDSYEQYF. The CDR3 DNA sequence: TGTGCCAGTAGTATAGCTTCAGACTCCTACGAGCAGTACTTC.

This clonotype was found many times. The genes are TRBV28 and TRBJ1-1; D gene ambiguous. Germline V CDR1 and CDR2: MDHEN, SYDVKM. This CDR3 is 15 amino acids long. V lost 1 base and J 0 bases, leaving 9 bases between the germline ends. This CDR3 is CASSLSHGMNTEAFF. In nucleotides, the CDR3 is TGTGCCAGCAGTTTATCCCACGGCATGAACACTGAAGCTTTCTTT.

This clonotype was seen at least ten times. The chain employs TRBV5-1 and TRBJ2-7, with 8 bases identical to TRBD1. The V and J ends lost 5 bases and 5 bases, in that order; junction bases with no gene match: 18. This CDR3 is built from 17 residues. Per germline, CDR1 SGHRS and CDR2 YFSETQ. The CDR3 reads CASRRTGSRLMTDEQYF. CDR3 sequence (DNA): TGCGCCAGCAGGAGGACAGGGAGTAGGTTGATGACGGACGAGCAGTACTTC.

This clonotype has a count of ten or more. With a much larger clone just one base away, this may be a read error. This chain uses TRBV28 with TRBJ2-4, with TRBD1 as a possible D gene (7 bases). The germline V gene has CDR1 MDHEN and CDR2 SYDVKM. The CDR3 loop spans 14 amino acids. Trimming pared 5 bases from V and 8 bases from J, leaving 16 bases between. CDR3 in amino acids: CASSLNRGGYIQYF. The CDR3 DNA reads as TGTGCCAGCAGTCTTAACAGGGGAGGCTACATTCAGTACTTC. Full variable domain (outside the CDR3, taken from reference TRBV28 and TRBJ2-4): DVKVTQSSRYLVKRTGEKVFLECVQDMDHENMFWYRQDPGLGLRLIYFSYDVKMKEKGDIPEGYSVSREKKERFSLILESASTNQTSMYLCASSLNRGGYIQYFGAGTRLSVL.

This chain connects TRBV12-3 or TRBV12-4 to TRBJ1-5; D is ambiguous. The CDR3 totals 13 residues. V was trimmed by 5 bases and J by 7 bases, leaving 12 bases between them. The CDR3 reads CASSPPGTQPQHF. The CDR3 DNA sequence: TGTGCCAGCAGTCCACCGGGCACCCAGCCCCAGCATTTT.

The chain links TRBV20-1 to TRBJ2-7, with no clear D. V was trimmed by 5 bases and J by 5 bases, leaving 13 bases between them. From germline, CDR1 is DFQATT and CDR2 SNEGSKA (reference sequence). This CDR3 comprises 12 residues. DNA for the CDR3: TGCAGTGCTGCTGTCGGTGAGGACGAGCAGTACTTC. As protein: CSAAVGEDEQYF.

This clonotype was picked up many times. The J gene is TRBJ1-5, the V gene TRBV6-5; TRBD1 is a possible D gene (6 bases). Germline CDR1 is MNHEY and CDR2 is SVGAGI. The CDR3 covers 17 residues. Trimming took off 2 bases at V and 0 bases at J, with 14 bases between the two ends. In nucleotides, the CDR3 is TGTGCCAGCAGTTACGCCGGGACACCGTATAGCAATCAGCCCCAGCATTTT. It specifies CASSYAGTPYSNQPQHF.

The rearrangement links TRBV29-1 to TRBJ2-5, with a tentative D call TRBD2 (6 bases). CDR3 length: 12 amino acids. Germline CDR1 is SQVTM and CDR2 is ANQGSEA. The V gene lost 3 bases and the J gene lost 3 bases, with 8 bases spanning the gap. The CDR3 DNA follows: TGCAGCGTTGACGGAGGGGAAGAGACCCAGTACTTC. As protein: CSVDGGEETQYF.

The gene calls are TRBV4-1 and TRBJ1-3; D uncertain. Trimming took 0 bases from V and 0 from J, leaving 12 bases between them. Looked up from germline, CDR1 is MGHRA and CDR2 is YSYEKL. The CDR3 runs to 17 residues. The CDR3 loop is CASSQDWVGSSGNTIYF. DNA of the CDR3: TGCGCCAGCAGCCAAGATTGGGTAGGCAGCTCTGGAAACACCATATATTTT.

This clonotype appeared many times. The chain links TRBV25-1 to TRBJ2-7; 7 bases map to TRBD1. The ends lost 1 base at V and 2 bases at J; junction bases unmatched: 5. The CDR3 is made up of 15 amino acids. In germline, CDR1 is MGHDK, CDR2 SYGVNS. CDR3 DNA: TGTGCCAGCAGTGAATCGGACAGGCCCACCTACGAGCAGTACTTC. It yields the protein CASSESDRPTYEQYF.

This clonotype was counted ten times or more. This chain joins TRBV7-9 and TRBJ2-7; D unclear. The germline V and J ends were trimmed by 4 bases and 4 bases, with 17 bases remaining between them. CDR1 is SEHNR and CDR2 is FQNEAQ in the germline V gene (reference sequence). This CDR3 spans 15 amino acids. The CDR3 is CASSSVYSPLYEQYF. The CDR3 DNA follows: TGTGCCAGCAGCTCCGTTTACTCTCCCCTATACGAGCAGTACTTC.

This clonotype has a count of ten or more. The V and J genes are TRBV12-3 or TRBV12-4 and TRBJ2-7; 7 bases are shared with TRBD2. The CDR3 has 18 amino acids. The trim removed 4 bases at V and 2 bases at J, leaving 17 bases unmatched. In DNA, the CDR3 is TGTGCCAGCAGTTGGAAATTAAGGGCTAGCGGTAAGACCTACGAGCAGTACTTC. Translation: CASSWKLRASGKTYEQYF.

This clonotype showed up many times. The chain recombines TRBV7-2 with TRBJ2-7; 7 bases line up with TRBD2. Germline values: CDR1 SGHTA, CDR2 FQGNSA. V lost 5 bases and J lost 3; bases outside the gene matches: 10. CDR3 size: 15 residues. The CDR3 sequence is CASSPREQLVYEQYF. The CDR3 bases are TGTGCCAGCAGCCCGCGGGAGCAACTGGTCTACGAGCAGTACTTC.

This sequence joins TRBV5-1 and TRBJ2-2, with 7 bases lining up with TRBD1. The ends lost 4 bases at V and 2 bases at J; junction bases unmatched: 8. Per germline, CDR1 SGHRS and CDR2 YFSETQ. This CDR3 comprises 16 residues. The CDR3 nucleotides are TGCGCCAGCAGCAAAACCCACAGGGGAAACACCGGGGAGCTGTTTTTT. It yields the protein CASSKTHRGNTGELFF.